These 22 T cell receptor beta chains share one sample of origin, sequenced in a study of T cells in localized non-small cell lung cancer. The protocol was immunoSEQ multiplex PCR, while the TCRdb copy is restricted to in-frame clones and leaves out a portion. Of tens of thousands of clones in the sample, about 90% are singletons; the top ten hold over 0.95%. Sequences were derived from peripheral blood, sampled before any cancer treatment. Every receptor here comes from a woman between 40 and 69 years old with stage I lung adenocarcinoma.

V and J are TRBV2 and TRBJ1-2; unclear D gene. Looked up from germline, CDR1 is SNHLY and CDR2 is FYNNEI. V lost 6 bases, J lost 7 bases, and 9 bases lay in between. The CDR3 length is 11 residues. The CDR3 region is CASRKDGGYTF. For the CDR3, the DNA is TGTGCCAGCAGAAAGGACGGTGGCTACACCTTC.

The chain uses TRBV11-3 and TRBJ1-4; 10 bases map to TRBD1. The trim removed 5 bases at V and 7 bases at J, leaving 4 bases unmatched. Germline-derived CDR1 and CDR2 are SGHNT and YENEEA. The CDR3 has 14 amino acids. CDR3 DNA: TGTGCCAGCAGCGGGACAGGGGAAGGTGAAAAACTGTTTTTT. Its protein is CASSGTGEGEKLFF.

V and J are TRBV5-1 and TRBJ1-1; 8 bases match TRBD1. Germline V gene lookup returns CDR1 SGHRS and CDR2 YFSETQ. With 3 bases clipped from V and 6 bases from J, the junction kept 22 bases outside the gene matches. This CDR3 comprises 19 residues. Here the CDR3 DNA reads TGCGCCAGCAGCTCCGGACAGGGTTTGGTAGTTTCCCTCGGATCTGAAGCTTTCTTT. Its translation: CASSSGQGLVVSLGSEAFF.

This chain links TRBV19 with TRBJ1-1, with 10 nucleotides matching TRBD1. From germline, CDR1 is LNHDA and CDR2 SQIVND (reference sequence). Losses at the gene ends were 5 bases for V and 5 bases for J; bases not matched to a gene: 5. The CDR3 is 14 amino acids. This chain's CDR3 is CASSGQGEVTEAFF. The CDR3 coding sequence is TGTGCCAGTAGTGGACAGGGGGAAGTTACTGAAGCTTTCTTT.

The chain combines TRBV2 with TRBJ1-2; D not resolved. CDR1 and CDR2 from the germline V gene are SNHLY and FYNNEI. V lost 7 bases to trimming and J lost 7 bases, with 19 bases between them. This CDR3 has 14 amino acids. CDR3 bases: TGTGCCAGCACTGCTCGGCGAACGGACGGTGGCTACACCTTC. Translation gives CASTARRTDGGYTF.

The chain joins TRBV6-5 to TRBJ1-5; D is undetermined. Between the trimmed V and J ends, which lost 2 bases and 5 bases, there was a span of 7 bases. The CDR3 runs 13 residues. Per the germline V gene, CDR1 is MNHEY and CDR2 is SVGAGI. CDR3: CASSYRLDQPQHF. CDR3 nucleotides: TGTGCCAGCAGTTACCGACTAGATCAGCCCCAGCATTTT.

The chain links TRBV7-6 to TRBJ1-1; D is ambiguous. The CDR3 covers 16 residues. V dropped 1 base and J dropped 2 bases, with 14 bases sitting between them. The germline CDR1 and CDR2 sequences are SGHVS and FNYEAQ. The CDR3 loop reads CASSLDSNWGNTEAFF. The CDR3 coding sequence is TGTGCCAGCAGCTTAGACTCAAATTGGGGTAACACTGAAGCTTTCTTT.

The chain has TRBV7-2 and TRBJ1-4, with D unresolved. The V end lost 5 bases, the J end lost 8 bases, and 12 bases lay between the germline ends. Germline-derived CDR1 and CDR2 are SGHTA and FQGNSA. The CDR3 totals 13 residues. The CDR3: CASSVYLGEKLFF. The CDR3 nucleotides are TGTGCCAGCAGCGTCTATTTGGGAGAAAAACTGTTTTTT.

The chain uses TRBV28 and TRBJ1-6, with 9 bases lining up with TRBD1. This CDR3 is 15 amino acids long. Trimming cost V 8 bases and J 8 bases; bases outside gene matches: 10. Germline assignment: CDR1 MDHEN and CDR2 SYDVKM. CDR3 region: CASQAYRGLDSPLHF. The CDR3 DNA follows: TGTGCCAGCCAAGCCTACAGGGGGCTTGATTCACCCCTCCACTTT.

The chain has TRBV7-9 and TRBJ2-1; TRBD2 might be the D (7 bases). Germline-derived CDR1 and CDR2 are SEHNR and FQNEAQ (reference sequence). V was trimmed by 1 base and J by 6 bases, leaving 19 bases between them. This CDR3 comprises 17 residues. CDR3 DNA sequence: TGTGCCAGCAGCTTAGATCTCGGGGGGCCAACAATCAATGAGCAGTTCTTC. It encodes CASSLDLGGPTINEQFF.

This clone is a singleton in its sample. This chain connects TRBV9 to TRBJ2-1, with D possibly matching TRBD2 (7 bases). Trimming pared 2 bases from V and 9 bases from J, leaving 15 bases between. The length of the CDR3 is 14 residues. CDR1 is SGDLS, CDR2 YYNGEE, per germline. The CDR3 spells CASSVYGEGGEQFF. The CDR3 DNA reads TGTGCCAGCAGCGTTTATGGGGAGGGGGGTGAGCAGTTCTTC.

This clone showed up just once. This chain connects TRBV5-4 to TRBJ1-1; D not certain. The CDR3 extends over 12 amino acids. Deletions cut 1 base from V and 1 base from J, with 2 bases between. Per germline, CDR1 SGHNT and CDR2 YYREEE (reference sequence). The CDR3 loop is CASSLQNTEAFF. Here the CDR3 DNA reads TGTGCCAGCAGCTTGCAGAACACTGAAGCTTTCTTT.

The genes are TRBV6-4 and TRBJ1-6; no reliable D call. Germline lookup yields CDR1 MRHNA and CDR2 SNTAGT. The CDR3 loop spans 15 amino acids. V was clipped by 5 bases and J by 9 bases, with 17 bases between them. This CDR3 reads CASSREGSKGSPLHF. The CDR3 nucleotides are TGTGCCAGCAGTCGAGAGGGAAGTAAAGGTTCACCCCTCCACTTT.

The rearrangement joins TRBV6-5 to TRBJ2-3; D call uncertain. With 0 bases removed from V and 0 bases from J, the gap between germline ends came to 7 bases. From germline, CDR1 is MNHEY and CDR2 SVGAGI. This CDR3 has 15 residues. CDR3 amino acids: CASSYSGSSTDTQYF. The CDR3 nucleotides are TGTGCCAGCAGTTACTCCGGCTCTAGCACAGATACGCAGTATTTT.

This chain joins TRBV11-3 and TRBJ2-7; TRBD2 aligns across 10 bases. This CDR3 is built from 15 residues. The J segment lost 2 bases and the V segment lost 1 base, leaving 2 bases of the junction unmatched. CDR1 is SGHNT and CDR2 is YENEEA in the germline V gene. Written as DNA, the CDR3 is TGTGCCAGCAGCTTAGCCAGCGGGGGGGCCTACGAGCAGTACTTC. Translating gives CASSLASGGAYEQYF.

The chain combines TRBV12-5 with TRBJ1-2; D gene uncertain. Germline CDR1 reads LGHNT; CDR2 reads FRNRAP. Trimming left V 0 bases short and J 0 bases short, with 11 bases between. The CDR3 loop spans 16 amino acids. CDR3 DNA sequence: TGTGCTAGTGGTTTGGTACTTGGCAGAACTAACTATGGCTACACCTTC. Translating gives CASGLVLGRTNYGYTF.

CDR3 coding DNA: TGCGCCAGCAGCCCTGGACGGTTGAACACTGAAGCTTTCTTT. As protein: CASSPGRLNTEAFF. The chain employs TRBV5-1 and TRBJ1-1; no firm D call. The germline CDR1 and CDR2 sequences are SGHRS and YFSETQ. V shed 4 bases and J shed 0 bases, with 10 bases lying between them. The CDR3 covers 14 residues.

The CDR3 region is CASGLSGSGNTIYF. The CDR3 DNA follows: TGTGCTAGTGGTTTGTCGGGTTCTGGAAACACCATATATTTT. This chain joins TRBV12-5 and TRBJ1-3, with D uncertain. Trimming took off 2 bases at V and 1 base at J, with 6 bases between the two ends. CDR1 LGHNT and CDR2 FRNRAP come from the germline V gene. The CDR3 covers 14 residues.

CDR3 DNA sequence: TGTGCCAGCAGTTCGCCGGGGGAAGGAGAAAATACGCAGTATTTT. Amino acid sequence: CASSSPGEGENTQYF. The rearrangement links TRBV28 to TRBJ2-3, with D possibly TRBD2 on 6 matching bases. Trimming cost V 4 bases and J 7 bases, with 18 bases left between them. Germline V gene lookup returns CDR1 MDHEN and CDR2 SYDVKM. This CDR3 has 15 residues.

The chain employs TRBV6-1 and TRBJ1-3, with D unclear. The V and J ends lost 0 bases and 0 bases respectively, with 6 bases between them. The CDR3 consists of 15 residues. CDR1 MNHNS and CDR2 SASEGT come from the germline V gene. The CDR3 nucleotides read TGTGCCAGCAGTGAAGCGGGGTACTCTGGAAACACCATATATTTT. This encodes CASSEAGYSGNTIYF.

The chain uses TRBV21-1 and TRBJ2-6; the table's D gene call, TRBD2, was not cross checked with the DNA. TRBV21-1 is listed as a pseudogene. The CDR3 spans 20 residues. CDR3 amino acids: CASSSSPGLAGGPGANVLTF. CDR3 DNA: TGTGCCAGCAGCTCCTCTCCCGGGCTAGCGGGGGGGCCTGGGGCCAACGTCCTGACTTTC.

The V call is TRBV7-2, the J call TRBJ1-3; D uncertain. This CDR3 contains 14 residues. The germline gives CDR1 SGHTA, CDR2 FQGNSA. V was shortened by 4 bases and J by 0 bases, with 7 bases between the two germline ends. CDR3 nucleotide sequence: TGTGCCAGCAGCTACCAGAGCTCTGGAAACACCATATATTTT. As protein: CASSYQSSGNTIYF.